This TCR beta chain is from a study of blood T cell repertoires in COVID-19. Study-level information: Researchers got acute and convalescent COVID-19 samples from the United States, Italy and Spain. The analysed material was cDNA or gDNA that came from T cells, B-cell-depleted T cells, or PBMCs.

There are 15 residues in the CDR3. Germline values: CDR1 SGHRS, CDR2 YFSETQ. V lost 4 bases and J lost 7, with 15 bases in between. Residents of about two dozen US areas, aged 18 to 89 years, made up the participants. Resolution of symptoms, clearance, or two negative PCRs was present in recovered Cohort 3 donors. Some clones are missing from TCRdb's copy, which holds only in-frame ones; the method was immunoSEQ multiplex PCR. The repertoire consists of 300,000 to 450,000 clones, with around 87% occurring once and the leading ten covering 1% to 1.5%. Sequences were obtained from PBMCs or T cells enriched from blood (not recorded which). The chain has TRBV5-1 and TRBJ1-6, with D perhaps TRBD1 (5 bases). This TCR came from a man between 25 and 39 years old who had recovered from COVID-19. The CDR3 protein is CASSTRPRGNSPLHF. The CDR3 DNA reads as TGCGCCAGCAGCACCCGGCCCCGGGGGAATTCACCCCTCCACTTT.